This paragraph reports one T cell receptor beta chain. Other nucleotide sequences in the sample specify the same CDR3. The sample comes from a study of shared clonotypes between healthy human individuals. Clones were read by immunoSEQ multiplex PCR, and TCRdb kept only the in-frame ones, dropping some. The table has 2 million to 2.5 million clones, 80% to 95% seen once. This clonotype was sampled from a young man in good health. Some clones in this sample may be carry-over from other donors' samples. Sequencing input: naive CD4+ T cells from PBMCs. Specified subset: CD45RA+ positively selected.

The CDR3 reads CASSLKNYNEQFF. The CDR3 DNA sequence: TGTGCCAGCAGCTTAAAGAACTACAATGAGCAGTTCTTC. The rearrangement uses TRBV7-9 and TRBJ2-1, with D unclear. CDR1 and CDR2 (germline): SEHNR, FQNEAQ (reference sequence). The CDR3 runs 13 residues. The V end lost 2 bases, the J end lost 3 bases, and 5 bases lay between the germline ends.